The 11 T cell receptor beta chains below come from one sample, sequenced in a study of T-cell reconstitution after alpha-beta-depleted transplantation in children. Researchers prepared the TCRbeta library using unique molecular identifiers, the study reports. TCRdb itself ran the PCR reads through MiXCR, one entry per CDR3 protein. Here the sample spans 200,000 to 250,000 distinct CDR3 sequences, roughly 11% being singletons. The sequenced sample was PBMCs, obtained before TCRalphabeta/CD19-depleted stem cell transplant. The origin of the receptors is a child less than two years old with acute myeloid leukemia, due to receive a stem cell transplant.

This clonotype was detected ten times or more. The chain combines TRBV20-1 with TRBJ2-3; TRBD2 aligns across 10 bases. From germline, CDR1 is DFQATT and CDR2 SNEGSKA (reference sequence). After removal of 1 base from V and 5 bases from J, the junction contained 6 bases not matched to a gene. The CDR3 runs 15 residues. The CDR3 DNA reads as TGCAGTGCTAGAGCAAGCGGGAGGGCCATAGATACGCAGTATTTT. This translates into CSARASGRAIDTQYF.

In this sample, this clonotype turned up a few times. The V gene is TRBV20-1, the J gene TRBJ2-5; D gene unclear. The CDR3 spans 13 residues. Germline V gene sequence: CDR1 DFQATT, CDR2 SNEGSKA (reference sequence). Trimming removed 1 base from V and 5 bases from J, with 11 bases in between. The CDR3 protein is CSARGGMRETQYF. The CDR3 DNA reads TGCAGTGCTAGAGGCGGCATGCGGGAGACCCAGTACTTC.

The table lists this clonotype with many counts. The rearrangement uses TRBV14 and TRBJ2-7; tentatively, D is TRBD1 or TRBD2 (5 bases each). CDR3 length: 14 residues. Trimming cost V 3 bases and J 2 bases, with 11 bases left between them. The germline V gene encodes CDR1 SGHDN and CDR2 FVKESK. In DNA, the CDR3 is TGTGCCAGCAGCCAGAGGGGCTTCACCTACGAGCAGTACTTC. Its translation is CASSQRGFTYEQYF.

The sample holds many counts of this clonotype. The CDR3 nucleotides read TGTGCCAGCAGCTCCACAGGGACCGACGGCTACACCTTC. As protein: CASSSTGTDGYTF. This chain connects TRBV6-2 or TRBV6-3 to TRBJ1-2, with a possible D match to TRBD1 (6 bases). V lost 6 bases and J lost 8, with 16 bases in between. The germline CDR1 and CDR2 sequences are MNHEY and SVGEGT. This CDR3 is built from 13 residues.

This chain connects TRBV11-2 to TRBJ2-1; D remains ambiguous. Germline V gives CDR1 SGHAT, CDR2 FQNNGV. V lost 4 bases, J lost 4 bases, and 11 bases lay in between. The CDR3 is 14 residues long. CDR3 in DNA: TGTGCCAGCAGCTCCAATGACCCTTACAATGAGCAGTTCTTC. It codes for CASSSNDPYNEQFF.

This clonotype occurred many times. This chain links TRBV6-1 with TRBJ1-5, with TRBD1 as a possible D gene (5 bases). The CDR3 extends over 15 amino acids. The V end lost 6 bases, the J end lost 0 bases, and 12 bases lay between the germline ends. Germline loops: CDR1 MNHNS, CDR2 SASEGT. CDR3 amino acids: CASRPRGNSNQPQHF. In DNA form, the CDR3 reads TGTGCCAGCAGGCCCCGGGGGAATAGCAATCAGCCCCAGCATTTT.

This clonotype showed up just a few times. The chain joins TRBV27 to TRBJ2-7; 7 bases are shared with TRBD1. The CDR3 loop spans 13 amino acids. With V trimmed by 10 bases and J by 2 bases, 8 bases remained unmatched. The germline V gene has CDR1 MNHEY and CDR2 SMNVEV (reference sequence). The CDR3 reads CATRTGATYEQYF. CDR3 DNA sequence: TGTGCCACGCGAACAGGGGCAACCTACGAGCAGTACTTC.

This clonotype was observed at least ten times. The J gene is TRBJ2-7, the V gene TRBV20-1, with TRBD1 matching 7 bases. J was trimmed by 3 bases and V by 5 bases; bases with no gene match: 10. The germline V gene has CDR1 DFQATT and CDR2 SNEGSKA (reference sequence). This CDR3 is 14 amino acids long. The CDR3 reads CSASRDSRDYEQYF. CDR3 nucleotide sequence: TGCAGTGCTTCACGGGACAGCAGAGACTACGAGCAGTACTTC.

At least ten counts were recorded for this clonotype. V usage is TRBV2 and J usage is TRBJ2-3; no reliable D call. The germline CDR1 and CDR2 sequences are SNHLY and FYNNEI. This CDR3 has 15 amino acids. With 0 bases removed from V and 6 bases from J, the gap between germline ends came to 13 bases. This CDR3 is CASSEAPATADTQYF. The CDR3 nucleotides are TGTGCCAGCAGTGAAGCTCCCGCGACTGCGGATACGCAGTATTTT.

The chain couples TRBV9 to TRBJ2-6; perhaps TRBD2 as D (6 bases). Germline V CDR1 and CDR2: SGDLS, YYNGEE. The CDR3 spans 17 residues. Deletions cut 4 bases from V and 1 base from J, with 15 bases between. CDR3 protein: CASSSSTRWSGANVLTF. The CDR3 DNA sequence: TGTGCCAGCAGCTCTTCGACTAGGTGGTCTGGGGCCAACGTCCTGACTTTC.

In this sample, this clonotype turned up many times. The rearrangement uses TRBV7-2 and TRBJ2-7; 15 nucleotides align to TRBD2. The junction had 2 bases not matched to a gene; V was cut back by 5 bases and J by 6 bases. Germline-derived CDR1 and CDR2 are SGHTA and FQGNSA. CDR3 length: 14 amino acids. CDR3 sequence (DNA): TGTGCCAGCAGCGGACTAGCGGGAGGGTTCGAGCAGTACTTC. As protein: CASSGLAGGFEQYF.